The 5 T cell receptor beta chains given below trace back to one sample, sequenced in a study of T cells after posttransplantation cyclophosphamide (dated by TCRdb to 2016 to 2017). Receptors were amplified or captured by the immunoSEQ multiplex PCR assay. As stored in TCRdb, this immuneACCESS dataset retains in-frame rearrangements with V and J assigned. A fraction of the clones does not appear; measured against another copy, unresolved V genes explain less than half of the discrepancy, and the remainder lacks a known reason. This sample lists 25,000 to 30,000 clones; approximately 90% were detected once. Under 3.5% of the sample is held by the ten biggest clonotypes. The specimen was PBMCs. The receptor source for this set is a man over 45.

In DNA, the CDR3 is TGTGCCAGCTCACCTTTAGGCGGGACAGGGAATCATTCACCCCTCCACTTT. Encoded protein: CASSPLGGTGNHSPLHF. The chain has TRBV18 and TRBJ1-6, with 9 bases fitting TRBD1. Germline CDR1 KGHSH, CDR2 LQKENI. The J segment lost 8 bases and the V segment lost 3 bases, leaving 11 bases of the junction unmatched. This CDR3 has 17 amino acids. Based on the CDR3 plus reference TRBV18 and TRBJ1-6, the full variable domain is NAGVMQNPRHLVRRRGQEARLRCSPMKGHSHVYWYRQLPEEGLKFMVYLQKENIIDESGMPKERFSAEFPKEGPSILRIQQVVRGDSAAYFCASSPLGGTGNHSPLHFGNGTRLTVT.

This clone appeared a single time. The gene calls are TRBV7-2 and TRBJ2-3; D is uncertain. V lost 8 bases to trimming and J lost 0 bases, with 15 bases between them. Germline lookup yields CDR1 SGHTA and CDR2 FQGNSA. This CDR3 has 15 residues. CDR3: CASGSYLTSTDTQYF. The CDR3 nucleotides read TGTGCCAGCGGGTCCTACTTGACTAGCACAGATACGCAGTATTTT. The entire variable domain, with the rest obtained from reference TRBV7-2 and TRBJ2-3, is as follows: GAGVSQSPSNKVTEKGKDVELRCDPISGHTALYWYRQSLGQGLEFLIYFQGNSAPDKSGLPSDRFSAERTGGSVSTLTIQRTQQEDSAVYLCASGSYLTSTDTQYFGPGTRLTVL.

This clone was detected once. The chain has TRBV4-3 and TRBJ2-2, with 7 bases lining up with TRBD2. Germline trimming cut 1 base from V and 6 bases from J; bases unmatched to any gene: 2. The CDR3 loop spans 14 amino acids. CDR1 LGHNA and CDR2 YSLEER come from the germline V gene. The CDR3 spells CASSQGAGAGELFF. The DNA of the CDR3 is TGCGCCAGCAGCCAAGGGGCGGGGGCCGGGGAGCTGTTTTTT.

The chain recombines TRBV30 with TRBJ2-2, with 9 nucleotides matching TRBD2. This CDR3 spans 17 amino acids. J lost 6 bases, V lost 1 base, and 12 bases had no gene match. The germline CDR1 and CDR2 sequences are GTSNPN and SVGIG (reference sequence). Written as DNA, the CDR3 is TGTGCCTGGAGTGAGCGTTTGCGGGGGGGCCGGGCCGGGGAGCTGTTTTTT. Residues: CAWSERLRGGRAGELFF.

J is TRBJ1-1 and V is TRBV18, with D hard to call. V dropped 2 bases and J dropped 8 bases, with 6 bases sitting between them. CDR1 and CDR2 (germline): KGHSH, LQKENI. The CDR3 has 11 amino acids. This CDR3 reads CASSPFGEAFF. The CDR3 region has the DNA TGTGCCAGCTCACCATTCGGGGAAGCTTTCTTT.